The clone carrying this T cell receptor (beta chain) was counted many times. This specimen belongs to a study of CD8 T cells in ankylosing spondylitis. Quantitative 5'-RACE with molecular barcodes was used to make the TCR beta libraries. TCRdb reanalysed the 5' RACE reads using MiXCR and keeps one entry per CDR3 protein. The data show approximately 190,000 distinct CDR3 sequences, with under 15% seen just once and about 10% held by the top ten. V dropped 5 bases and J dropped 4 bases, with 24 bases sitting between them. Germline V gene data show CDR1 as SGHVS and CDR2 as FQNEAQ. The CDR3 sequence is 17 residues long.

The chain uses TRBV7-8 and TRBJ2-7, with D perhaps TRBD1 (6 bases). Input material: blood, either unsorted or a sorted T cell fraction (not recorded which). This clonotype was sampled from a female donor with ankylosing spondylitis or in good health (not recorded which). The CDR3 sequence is CASSLGRNRGQSYEQYF. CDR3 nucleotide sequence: TGTGCCAGCAGCCTAGGCCGTAATAGAGGACAGTCTTACGAGCAGTACTTC.